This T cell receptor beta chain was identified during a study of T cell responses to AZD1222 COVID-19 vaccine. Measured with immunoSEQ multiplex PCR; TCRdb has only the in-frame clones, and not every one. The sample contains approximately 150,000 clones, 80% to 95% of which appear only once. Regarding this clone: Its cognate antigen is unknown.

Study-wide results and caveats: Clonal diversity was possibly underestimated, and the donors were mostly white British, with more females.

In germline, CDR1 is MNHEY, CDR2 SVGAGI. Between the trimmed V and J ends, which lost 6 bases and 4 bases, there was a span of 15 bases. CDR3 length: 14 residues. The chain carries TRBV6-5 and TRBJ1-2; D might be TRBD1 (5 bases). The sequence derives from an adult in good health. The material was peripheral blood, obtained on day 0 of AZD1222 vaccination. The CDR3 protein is CASRALDSLYGYTF. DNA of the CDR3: TGTGCCAGCAGAGCCCTAGACAGCCTCTATGGCTACACCTTC.